These T cell receptor beta chains were read from a single sample in a study of blood T cell repertoires in COVID-19. Assay: immunoSEQ multiplex PCR; the TCRdb copy retains only in-frame clones and omits some. The sample includes hundreds of thousands of clones, around 87% of them seen just once. The sequencing sample was made of peripheral blood. These receptor sequences come from an older woman with COVID-19, enrolled during active disease. The CDR3 runs from the conserved cysteine through the conserved F or W. The D gene is left open where the match is weak. Size is stated for part of the rows, as once, few or many counts, or as a class when the clone is expanded.

V	length	J	D	size	DNA	CDR3
TRBV2	14	TRBJ1-5	TRBD1	few	TGTGCCAGCAGCGGGACAGGGTTCAATCAGCCCCAGCATTTT	CASSGTGFNQPQHF
TRBV6-5	12	TRBJ1-1	NA	NA	TGTGCCAGCAGAGGACTGGTCACTGAAGCTTTCTTT	CASRGLVTEAFF
TRBV13	13	TRBJ1-1	NA	NA	TGTGCCAGCAGCTTGCGGGGTTTTACTGAAGCTTTCTTT	CASSLRGFTEAFF
TRBV18	14	TRBJ2-7	TRBD2	NA	TGTGCCAGCTCATTAGCGGGGACAAGGAACGAGCAGTACTTC	CASSLAGTRNEQYF
TRBV9	15	TRBJ1-6	TRBD1	NA	TGTGCCAGCAGCCCACAGGGGACCTATAATTCACCCCTCCACTTT	CASSPQGTYNSPLHF
TRBV5-4	15	TRBJ1-2	TRBD1	once	TGTGCCAGCAGCCATTGGACAGGGGGCAACTATGGCTACACCTTC	CASSHWTGGNYGYTF
TRBV3-1/TRBV3-2	15	TRBJ2-7	NA	once	TGTGCCAGCAGTCCATTATCTAGCACCTCCTACGAGCAGTACTTC	CASSPLSSTSYEQYF
TRBV28	12	TRBJ2-7	NA	NA	TGTGCCAGCAGTCCGCAGGGCTACGAGCAGTACTTC	CASSPQGYEQYF
TRBV5-1	17	TRBJ2-5	NA	NA	TGCGCCAGCAGCTTGTATAACGGGGGGCGCCCTCAAGAGACCCAGTACTTC	CASSLYNGGRPQETQYF
TRBV5-1	14	TRBJ1-1	NA	once	TGCGCCAGCAGCTTCGGGGTCTTGAACACTGAAGCTTTCTTT	CASSFGVLNTEAFF
TRBV5-1	14	TRBJ2-1	TRBD2	NA	TGCGCCAGCAGCTTCAGCGGGGGAAACAATGAGCAGTTCTTC	CASSFSGGNNEQFF
TRBV11-1	13	TRBJ2-2	NA	once	TGTGCCAGCAGCTCCCTCGGGAGCGGGGAGCTGTTTTTT	CASSSLGSGELFF
TRBV7-6	15	TRBJ2-1	TRBD1	NA	TGTGCCAGCAGCTTAGACGGACAGGGTTACAATGAGCAGTTCTTC	CASSLDGQGYNEQFF
TRBV30	13	TRBJ1-1	NA	few	TGTGCCTGGAGTGTTAGTGAAAACACTGAAGCTTTCTTT	CAWSVSENTEAFF
TRBV6-4	14	TRBJ1-6	NA	NA	TGTGCCAGCACCCCCAGCCCCAGGAATTCACCCCTCCACTTT	CASTPSPRNSPLHF
TRBV3-1/TRBV3-2	18	TRBJ2-3	TRBD2	NA	TGTGCCAGCAGCCAATATGGGACTAGCGGAGCTAGCACAGATACGCAGTATTTT	CASSQYGTSGASTDTQYF
TRBV10-3	13	TRBJ1-1	NA	NA	TGTGCCATCAGGGCAGGGGATTACACTGAAGCTTTCTTT	CAIRAGDYTEAFF
TRBV29-1	12	TRBJ2-3	NA	NA	TGCAGCGGACTACAGGGTTTGGATACGCAGTATTTT	CSGLQGLDTQYF
TRBV5-1	14	TRBJ2-7	NA	NA	TGCGCCAGCAGCTTGGATGGACAGAGGGGCGAGCAGTACTTC	CASSLDGQRGEQYF
TRBV5-1	15	TRBJ2-5	TRBD1	once	TGCGCCAGCAGCAGTTGGGACAGGGGTGGGGAGACCCAGTACTTC	CASSSWDRGGETQYF
TRBV7-3	14	TRBJ1-1	TRBD1	NA	TGTGCCAGCAGCCACCCGACAGGGGTGGCTGAAGCTTTCTTT	CASSHPTGVAEAFF
TRBV11-3	12	TRBJ2-7	NA	NA	TGTGCCAGCAGAAGGGGTTCCTACGAGCAGTACTTC	CASRRGSYEQYF
TRBV5-6	16	TRBJ2-3	TRBD2	NA	TGTGCCAGCAGCTTGGCGGGAAGCGGGGGCGGGGATACGCAGTATTTT	CASSLAGSGGGDTQYF
TRBV9	19	TRBJ2-1	TRBD2	NA	TGTGCCAGCAGCGTAGCTACTAGCGGGGGCCTTCAACTTTACAATGAGCAGTTCTTC	CASSVATSGGLQLYNEQFF
TRBV11-1	15	TRBJ2-3	TRBD1	NA	TGTGCCAGCAGCTCACGACAGGGGGCCGCAGATACGCAGTATTTT	CASSSRQGAADTQYF
TRBV30	13	TRBJ1-1	TRBD1	NA	TGTGCCTGGAATGGGGACAGGGGGCCTGAAGCTTTCTTT	CAWNGDRGPEAFF
TRBV19	14	TRBJ2-5	NA	few	TGTGCCAGTAGTATAGACAGGTCGGGAAAGACCCAGTACTTC	CASSIDRSGKTQYF
TRBV5-1	13	TRBJ1-2	TRBD1	NA	TGCGCCAGCAGCTGGGACAGTACCTATGGCTACACCTTC	CASSWDSTYGYTF
TRBV5-1	15	TRBJ1-6	TRBD1	NA	TGCGCCAGCAGCGTGCGACAGGGTCGGGATTCACCCCTCCACTTT	CASSVRQGRDSPLHF
TRBV5-1	13	TRBJ1-4	NA	NA	TGCGCCAGCAGCCGGGGAATTTATGAAAAACTGTTTTTT	CASSRGIYEKLFF
TRBV27	12	TRBJ1-2	NA	NA	TGTGCCAGCACGGGGAGGTCTGGTGGCTACACCTTC	CASTGRSGGYTF
TRBV7-9	16	TRBJ2-2	NA	NA	TGTGCCAGCAGACCCGGCACGGGACTTAAGGCCGGGGAGCTGTTTTTT	CASRPGTGLKAGELFF
TRBV7-2	16	TRBJ2-2	NA	NA	TGTGCCAGCAGCCAATGGGTGGGCCGTGGGACCGGGGAGCTGTTTTTT	CASSQWVGRGTGELFF
TRBV28	17	TRBJ1-3	TRBD1	NA	TGTGCCAGCAGCGCATGGGGACAGGGAGCCTCTGGAAACACCATATATTTT	CASSAWGQGASGNTIYF
TRBV11-3	18	TRBJ2-5	TRBD1	few	TGTGCCAGCAGCCCTGGGACAGGGGCCCCTTTAGGAGCAGGGACCCAGTACTTC	CASSPGTGAPLGAGTQYF
TRBV19	14	TRBJ1-1	TRBD1	NA	TGTGCCAGTAGTGTCACAGGGGGCGGGACTGAAGCTTTCTTT	CASSVTGGGTEAFF
TRBV12-5	17	TRBJ1-1	NA	NA	TGTGCTAGTGGTTTGACCTCGGGGGGGGCCCGGAACACTGAAGCTTTCTTT	CASGLTSGGARNTEAFF
TRBV18	16	TRBJ1-5	NA	NA	TGTGCCAGCTCACCATTTGCTAAACCGAGCAATCAGCCCCAGCATTTT	CASSPFAKPSNQPQHF
TRBV2	16	TRBJ2-3	NA	NA	TGTGCCAGCTTCCGGGCTGGCGGGGGCCTGGAGCATACGCAGTATTTT	CASFRAGGGLEHTQYF
TRBV29-1	12	TRBJ2-7	TRBD1	NA	TGCAGCGCGGGACAGGCGTCCTACGAGCAGTACTTC	CSAGQASYEQYF
TRBV9	15	TRBJ1-2	NA	NA	TGTGCCAGCAGGAGCGACGGGGATTCGGGTAGAGGCTACACCTTC	CASRSDGDSGRGYTF
TRBV5-4	18	TRBJ2-2	TRBD2	NA	TGTGCCAGCAGCCTAGCCGGGACTAGCGGGGCCTACACCGGGGAGCTGTTTTTT	CASSLAGTSGAYTGELFF
TRBV5-1	14	TRBJ1-1	NA	NA	TGCGCCAGCAGCCCTGAGACAGGAAACACTGAAGCTTTCTTT	CASSPETGNTEAFF
TRBV7-9	15	TRBJ1-2	NA	NA	TGTGCCAGCAGCCAAGACAGGAGCCCTTGGGATGGCTACACCTTC	CASSQDRSPWDGYTF
TRBV9	16	TRBJ1-1	TRBD1	NA	TGTGCCAGCAGCGCCCCGGGACAGGGCCGGGACACTCAAGCTTTCTTT	CASSAPGQGRDTQAFF
TRBV4-1	15	TRBJ1-4	NA	NA	TGCGCCAGCAGCCAAGATTTAGGACGGCGGGGAAAACTGTTTTTT	CASSQDLGRRGKLFF
TRBV7-9	15	TRBJ1-2	NA	NA	TGTGCCAGCGCTGGGGAGGGGATCACCAACTATGGCTACACCTTC	CASAGEGITNYGYTF
TRBV7-8	16	TRBJ1-5	NA	NA	TGTGCCAGCAGCCCTAGAGACAGTTGGCGCAATCAGCCCCAGCATTTT	CASSPRDSWRNQPQHF
TRBV6-5	15	TRBJ2-7	TRBD2	NA	TGTGCCAGCAGTCCCACGCGGGGGGCGCGCTCCGGGCAGTACTTC	CASSPTRGARSGQYF
TRBV10-1	13	TRBJ1-5	NA	once	TGCGCCAGCAGTGAGTCCCTCAATCAGCCCCAGCATTTT	CASSESLNQPQHF
TRBV19	16	TRBJ1-2	NA	NA	TGTGCCAGTAGTGGACGACGTAAACAGGGCGGTGATGGCTACACCTTC	CASSGRRKQGGDGYTF
TRBV5-4	14	TRBJ1-5	TRBD1	NA	TGTGCCAGCAGTGACAGGGATGCCAATCAGCCCCAGCATTTT	CASSDRDANQPQHF